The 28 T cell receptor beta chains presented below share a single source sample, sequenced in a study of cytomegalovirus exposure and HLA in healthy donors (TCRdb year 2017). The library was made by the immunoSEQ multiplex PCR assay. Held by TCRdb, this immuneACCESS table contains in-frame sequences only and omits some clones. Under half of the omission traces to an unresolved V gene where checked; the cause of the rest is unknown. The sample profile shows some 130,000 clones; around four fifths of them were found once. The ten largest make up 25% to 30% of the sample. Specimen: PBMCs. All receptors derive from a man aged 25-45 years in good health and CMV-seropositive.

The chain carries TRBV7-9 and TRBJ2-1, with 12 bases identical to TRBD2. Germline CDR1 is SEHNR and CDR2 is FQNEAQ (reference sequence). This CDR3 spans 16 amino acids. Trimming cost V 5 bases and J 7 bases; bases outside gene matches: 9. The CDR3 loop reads CASSPRLAGAGNEQFF. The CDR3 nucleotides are TGTGCCAGCAGCCCCCGACTAGCGGGAGCGGGGAATGAGCAGTTCTTC.

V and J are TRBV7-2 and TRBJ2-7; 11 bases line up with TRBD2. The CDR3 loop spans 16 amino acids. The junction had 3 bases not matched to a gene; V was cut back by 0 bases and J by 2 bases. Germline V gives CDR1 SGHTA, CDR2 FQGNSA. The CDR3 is CASSLATSGEAYEQYF. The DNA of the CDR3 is TGTGCCAGCAGCTTAGCGACTAGCGGGGAAGCCTACGAGCAGTACTTC.

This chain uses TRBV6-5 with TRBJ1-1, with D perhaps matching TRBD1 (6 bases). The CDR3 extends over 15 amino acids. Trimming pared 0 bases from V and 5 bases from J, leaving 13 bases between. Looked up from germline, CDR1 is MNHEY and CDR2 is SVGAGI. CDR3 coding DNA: TGTGCCAGCAGTTACTCGCGGGGGCTAGGGACTGAAGCTTTCTTT. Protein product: CASSYSRGLGTEAFF.

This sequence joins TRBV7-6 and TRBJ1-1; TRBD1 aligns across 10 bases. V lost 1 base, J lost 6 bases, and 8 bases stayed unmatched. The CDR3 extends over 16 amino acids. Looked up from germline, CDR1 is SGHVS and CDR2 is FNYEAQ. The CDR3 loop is CASSLGEDRGEAEAFF. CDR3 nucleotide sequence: TGTGCCAGCAGCTTAGGAGAGGACAGGGGGGAGGCTGAAGCTTTCTTT.

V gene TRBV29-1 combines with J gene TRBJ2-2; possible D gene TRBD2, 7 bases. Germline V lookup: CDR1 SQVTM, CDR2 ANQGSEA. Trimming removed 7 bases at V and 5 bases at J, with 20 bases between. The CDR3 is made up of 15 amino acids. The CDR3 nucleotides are TGCAGCGCCGCACGCGGGGGCGGGAGTACCGGGGAGCTGTTTTTT. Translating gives CSAARGGGSTGELFF.

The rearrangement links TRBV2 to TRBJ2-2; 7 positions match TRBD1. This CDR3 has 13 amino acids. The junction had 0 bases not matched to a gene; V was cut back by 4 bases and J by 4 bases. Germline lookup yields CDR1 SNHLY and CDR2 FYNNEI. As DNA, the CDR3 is TGTGCCAGCAGTGGACAGGGCACCGGGGAGCTGTTTTTT. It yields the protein CASSGQGTGELFF.

DNA for the CDR3: TGTGCCAGCAGACCCACGGAACTAAACAGGGGGCGAGCTTTCTTT. It yields the protein CASRPTELNRGRAFF. The chain uses TRBV28 and TRBJ1-1; 9 bases agree with TRBD1. CDR1 and CDR2 (germline): MDHEN, SYDVKM. The CDR3 is 15 residues long. V trimming: 6 bases; J trimming: 10 bases; junction bases outside the gene matches: 15.

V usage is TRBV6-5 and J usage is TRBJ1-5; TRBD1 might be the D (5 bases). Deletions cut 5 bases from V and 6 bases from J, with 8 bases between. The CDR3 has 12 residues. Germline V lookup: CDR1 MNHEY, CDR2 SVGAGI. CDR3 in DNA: TGTGCCAGCAGTACGGGGGGTCAGCCCCAGCATTTT. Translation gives CASSTGGQPQHF.

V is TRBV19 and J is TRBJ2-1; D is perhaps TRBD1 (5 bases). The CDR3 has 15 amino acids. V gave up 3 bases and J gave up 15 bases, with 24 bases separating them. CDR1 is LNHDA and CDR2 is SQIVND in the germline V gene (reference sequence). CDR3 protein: CASSIRGDWGLKLFF. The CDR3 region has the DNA TGTGCCAGTAGTATCAGAGGAGATTGGGGCCTGAAGTTGTTCTTC.

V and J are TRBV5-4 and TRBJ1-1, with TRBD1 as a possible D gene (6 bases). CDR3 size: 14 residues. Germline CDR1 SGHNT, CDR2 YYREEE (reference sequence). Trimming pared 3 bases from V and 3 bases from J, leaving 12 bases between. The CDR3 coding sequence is TGTGCCAGCAGCTCCACACAGGGTTACACTGAAGCTTTCTTT. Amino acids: CASSSTQGYTEAFF. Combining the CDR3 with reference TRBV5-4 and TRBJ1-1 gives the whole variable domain ETGVTQSPTHLIKTRGQQVTLRCSSQSGHNTVSWYQQALGQGPQFIFQYYREEENGRGNFPPRFSGLQFPNYSSELNVNALELDDSALYLCASSSTQGYTEAFFGQGTRLTVV.

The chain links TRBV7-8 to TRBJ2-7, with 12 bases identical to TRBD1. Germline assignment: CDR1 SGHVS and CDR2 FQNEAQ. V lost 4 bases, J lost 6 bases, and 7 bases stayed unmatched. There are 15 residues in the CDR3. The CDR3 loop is CASSSAGTGGSEQYF. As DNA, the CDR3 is TGTGCCAGCAGCTCCGCCGGGACAGGGGGCTCCGAGCAGTACTTC.

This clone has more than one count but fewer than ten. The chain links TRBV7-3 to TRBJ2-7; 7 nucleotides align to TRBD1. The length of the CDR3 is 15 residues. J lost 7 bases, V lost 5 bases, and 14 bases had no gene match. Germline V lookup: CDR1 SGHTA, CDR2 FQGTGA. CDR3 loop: CASSLTSEGAREQYF. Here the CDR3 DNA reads TGTGCCAGCAGCCTGACGTCTGAGGGGGCACGGGAGCAGTACTTC.

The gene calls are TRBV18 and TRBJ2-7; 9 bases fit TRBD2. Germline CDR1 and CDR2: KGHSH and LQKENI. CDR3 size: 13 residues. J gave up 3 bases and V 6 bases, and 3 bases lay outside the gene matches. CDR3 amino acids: CASSPSGVYEQYF. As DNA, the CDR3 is TGTGCCAGCTCTCCTAGCGGGGTCTACGAGCAGTACTTC.

The CDR3 spells CASSLAGQAPRNSEAFF. The CDR3 region has the DNA TGTGCCAGCAGCTTGGCTGGACAGGCACCCCGAAACTCTGAAGCTTTCTTT. The J gene is TRBJ1-1, the V gene TRBV5-6; 7 bases align to TRBD1. V shed 0 bases, J shed 6 bases, and the junction held 14 bases outside the gene matches. The length of the CDR3 is 17 residues. The germline V gene encodes CDR1 SGHDT and CDR2 YYEEEE.

This chain's CDR3 is CASSLSGLDSYYGYTF. The CDR3 bases are TGTGCCAGCAGTTTATCAGGTTTGGACAGCTACTATGGCTACACCTTC. V usage is TRBV27 and J usage is TRBJ1-2; D may be TRBD1 (6 bases). CDR1 MNHEY and CDR2 SMNVEV come from the germline V gene (reference sequence). Trimming cost V 0 bases and J 3 bases, with 14 bases left between them. This CDR3 is built from 16 residues.

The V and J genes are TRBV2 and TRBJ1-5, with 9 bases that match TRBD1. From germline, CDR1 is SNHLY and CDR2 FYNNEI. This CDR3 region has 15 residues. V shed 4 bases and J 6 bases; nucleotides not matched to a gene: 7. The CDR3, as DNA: TGTGCCAGCAGTGCCCAGGACAGGGGTTTTCAGCCCCAGCATTTT. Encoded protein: CASSAQDRGFQPQHF.

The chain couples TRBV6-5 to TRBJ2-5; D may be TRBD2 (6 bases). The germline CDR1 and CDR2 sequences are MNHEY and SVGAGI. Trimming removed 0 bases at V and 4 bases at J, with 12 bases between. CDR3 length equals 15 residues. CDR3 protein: CASSYSGLEGETQYF. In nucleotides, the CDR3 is TGTGCCAGCAGTTACTCGGGACTCGAGGGAGAGACCCAGTACTTC.

The CDR3 here is CASSSGGGPWDGYTF. The DNA of the CDR3 is TGTGCCAGCAGTTCTGGCGGGGGGCCTTGGGATGGCTACACCTTC. This sequence joins TRBV27 and TRBJ1-2, with D tentatively TRBD1 (6 bases). Germline lookup yields CDR1 MNHEY and CDR2 SMNVEV (reference sequence). This CDR3 contains 15 residues. Trimming took off 4 bases at V and 6 bases at J, with 18 bases between the two ends.

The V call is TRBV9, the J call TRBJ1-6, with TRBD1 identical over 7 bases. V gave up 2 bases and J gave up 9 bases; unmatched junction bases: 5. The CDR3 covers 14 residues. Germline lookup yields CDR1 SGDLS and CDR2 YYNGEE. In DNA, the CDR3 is TGTGCCAGCAGCGTCACAGGGGCGGGTTCACCCCTCCACTTT. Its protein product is CASSVTGAGSPLHF.

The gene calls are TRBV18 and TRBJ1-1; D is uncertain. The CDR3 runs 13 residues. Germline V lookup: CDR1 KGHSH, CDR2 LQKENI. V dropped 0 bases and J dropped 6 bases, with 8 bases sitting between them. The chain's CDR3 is CASSPPNSPEAFF. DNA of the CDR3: TGTGCCAGCTCACCACCGAACAGCCCTGAAGCTTTCTTT.

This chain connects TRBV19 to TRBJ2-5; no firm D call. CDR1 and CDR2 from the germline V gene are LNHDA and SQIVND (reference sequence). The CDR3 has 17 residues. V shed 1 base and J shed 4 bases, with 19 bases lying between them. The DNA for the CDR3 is TGTGCCAGTAGTATAGTTCCTACCCAGCGACCCCGAGAGACCCAGTACTTC. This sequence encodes CASSIVPTQRPRETQYF.

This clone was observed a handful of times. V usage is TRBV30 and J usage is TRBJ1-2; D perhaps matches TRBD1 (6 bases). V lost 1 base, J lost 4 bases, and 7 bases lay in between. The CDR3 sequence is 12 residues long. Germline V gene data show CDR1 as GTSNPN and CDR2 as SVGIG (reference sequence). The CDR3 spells CAWSETGYGYTF. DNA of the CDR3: TGTGCCTGGAGTGAGACAGGCTATGGCTACACCTTC. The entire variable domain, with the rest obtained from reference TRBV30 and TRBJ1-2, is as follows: SQTIHQWPATLVQPVGSPLSLECTVEGTSNPNLYWYRQAAGRGLQLLFYSVGIGQISSEVPQNLSASRPQDRQFILSSKKLLLSDSGFYLCAWSETGYGYTFGSGTRLTVV.

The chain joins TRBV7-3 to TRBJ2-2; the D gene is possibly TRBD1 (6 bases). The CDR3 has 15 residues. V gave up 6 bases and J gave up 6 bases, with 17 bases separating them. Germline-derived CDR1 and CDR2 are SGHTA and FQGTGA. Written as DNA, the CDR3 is TGTGCCAGCAGTATACAGGGTTCTATGGCCGGGGAGCTGTTTTTT. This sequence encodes CASSIQGSMAGELFF.

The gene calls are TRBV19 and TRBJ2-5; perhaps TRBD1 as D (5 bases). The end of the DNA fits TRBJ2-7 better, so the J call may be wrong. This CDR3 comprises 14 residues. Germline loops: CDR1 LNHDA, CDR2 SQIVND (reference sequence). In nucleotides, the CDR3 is TGTGCCAGTAGTCTAACAGGAACCTCCTACGAGCAGTACTTC. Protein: CASSLTGTSYEQYF.

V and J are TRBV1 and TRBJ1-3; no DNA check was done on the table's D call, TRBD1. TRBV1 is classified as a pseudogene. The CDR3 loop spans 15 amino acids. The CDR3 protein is CTSSQEYRGGNTIYF. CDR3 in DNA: TGCACCAGCAGCCAAGAATACAGGGGCGGAAACACCATATATTTT.

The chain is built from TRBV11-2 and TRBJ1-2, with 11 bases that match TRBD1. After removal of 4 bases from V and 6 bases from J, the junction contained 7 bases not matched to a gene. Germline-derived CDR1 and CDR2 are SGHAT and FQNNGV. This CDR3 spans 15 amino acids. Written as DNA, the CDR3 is TGTGCCAGCAGCTCGCCCCGGGACAGGGGGGATGGCTACACCTTC. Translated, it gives CASSSPRDRGDGYTF.

The DNA of the CDR3 is TGTGCCTGGAGTGTAGGGACAGGGGGCTTTGGCTACACCTTC. As protein: CAWSVGTGGFGYTF. The rearrangement joins TRBV30 to TRBJ1-2; 12 positions agree with TRBD1. There are 14 residues in the CDR3. Per the germline V gene, CDR1 is GTSNPN and CDR2 is SVGIG (reference sequence). The V gene end was trimmed by 0 bases and the J gene end by 7 bases; junction bases not matched to a gene: 3.

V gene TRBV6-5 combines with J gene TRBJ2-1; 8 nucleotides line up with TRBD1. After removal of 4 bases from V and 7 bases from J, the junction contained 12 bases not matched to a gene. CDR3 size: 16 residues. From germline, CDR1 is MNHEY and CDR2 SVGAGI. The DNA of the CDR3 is TGTGCCAGCAGTTCAGGGTGGACAGGGAGTAAGAATGAGCAGTTCTTC. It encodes CASSSGWTGSKNEQFF.